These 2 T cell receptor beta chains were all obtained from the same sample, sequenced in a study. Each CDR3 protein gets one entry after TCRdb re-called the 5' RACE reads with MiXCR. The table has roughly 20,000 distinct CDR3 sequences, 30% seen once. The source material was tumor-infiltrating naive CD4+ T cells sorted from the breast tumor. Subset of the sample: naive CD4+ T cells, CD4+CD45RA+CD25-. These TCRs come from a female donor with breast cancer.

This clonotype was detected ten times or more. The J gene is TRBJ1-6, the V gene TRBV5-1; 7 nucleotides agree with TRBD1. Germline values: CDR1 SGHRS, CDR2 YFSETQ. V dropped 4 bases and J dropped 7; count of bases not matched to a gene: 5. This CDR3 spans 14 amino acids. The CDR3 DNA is TGCGCCAGCAGCCCGGGACAGCTAAATTCACCCCTCCACTTT. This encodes CASSPGQLNSPLHF.

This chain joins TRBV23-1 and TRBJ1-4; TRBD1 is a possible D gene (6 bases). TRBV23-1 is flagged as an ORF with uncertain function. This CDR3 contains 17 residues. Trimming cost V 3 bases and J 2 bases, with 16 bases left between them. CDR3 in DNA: TGCGCCAGCAGTCACCAATTCAGGGGTCGTACTAATGAAAAACTGTTTTTT. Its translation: CASSHQFRGRTNEKLFF.